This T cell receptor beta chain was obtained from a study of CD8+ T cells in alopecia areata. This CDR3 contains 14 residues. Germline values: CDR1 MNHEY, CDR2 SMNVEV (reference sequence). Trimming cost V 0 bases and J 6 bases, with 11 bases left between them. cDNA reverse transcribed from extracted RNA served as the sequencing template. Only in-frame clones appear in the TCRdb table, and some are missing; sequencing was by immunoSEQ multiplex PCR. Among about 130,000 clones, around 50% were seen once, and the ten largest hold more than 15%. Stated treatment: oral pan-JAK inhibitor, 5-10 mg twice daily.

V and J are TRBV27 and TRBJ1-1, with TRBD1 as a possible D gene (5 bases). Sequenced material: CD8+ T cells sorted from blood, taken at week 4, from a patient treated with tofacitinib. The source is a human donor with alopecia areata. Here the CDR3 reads CASSLSMGVPEAFF. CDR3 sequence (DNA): TGTGCCAGCAGTTTATCGATGGGGGTCCCTGAAGCTTTCTTT.